This is a list of T cell receptor beta chains from one sample in a study of T cells in localized non-small cell lung cancer. This table comes from immunoSEQ multiplex PCR, and its TCRdb copy is limited to in-frame clones, with some not included. Here the sample spans 18,000 or so clones, around 91% being singletons. The source was peripheral blood, collected before any cancer treatment. The receptors stem from a man aged 35 to 69 with stage I lung adenocarcinoma. CDR3s include the opening cysteine and the closing phenylalanine or tryptophan. The D gene is left open where the match is weak. Some rows mark clone size as missing; the rest say once, few, many or name a class of expanded clone.

abundance	d_gene	j_gene	v_gene	CDR3nt	CDR3aa
once	TRBD2	TRBJ2-1	TRBV5-5	TGTGCCAGCAGCTTGGATAGCGGGGGGTTCTATGAGCAGTTCTTC	CASSLDSGGFYEQFF
.	TRBD1	TRBJ1-1	TRBV10-3	TGTGCCATCAGTGAGACGGACAGGGGAGGGGATGAAGCTTTCTTT	CAISETDRGGDEAFF
.	.	TRBJ2-1	TRBV7-2	TGTGCCAGCAGCTTCCTCGGGGTTGAGCAGTTCTTC	CASSFLGVEQFF
.	.	TRBJ1-2	TRBV25-1	TGTGCCAGCAGCGGCTCCGGGGGGGGCTACACCTTC	CASSGSGGGYTF
few	TRBD2	TRBJ2-1	TRBV29-1	TGCAGCGTTTTGGGAGGGCCGTCCTACAATGAGCAGTTCTTC	CSVLGGPSYNEQFF
.	TRBD2	TRBJ2-1	TRBV10-3	TGTGCCATCAGTACCGGGGGGTCCTACAATGAGCAGTTCTTC	CAISTGGSYNEQFF
.	.	TRBJ1-1	TRBV5-1	TGCGCCAGCAGCTTAGTTGGGGGCTTGAACACTGAAGCTTTCTTT	CASSLVGGLNTEAFF
.	TRBD2	TRBJ2-2	TRBV2	TGTGCCAGCAGCGAGACTAGCGGGAGACCCCTCGCGAACACCGGGGAGCTGTTTTTT	CASSETSGRPLANTGELFF
.	.	TRBJ2-3	TRBV19	TGTGCCAGTAGTATAAGAACAGGCCACAGCACAGATACGCAGTATTTT	CASSIRTGHSTDTQYF
.	.	TRBJ2-2	TRBV7-2	TGTGCCAGCAGCTTAAGGGACTCTCCACTGGGCGGGGAGCTGTTTTTT	CASSLRDSPLGGELFF
once	TRBD1	TRBJ1-2	TRBV7-2	TGTGCCAGCAGCTCCGCGGGACAGGGGGGCATCTATGGCTACACCTTC	CASSSAGQGGIYGYTF
.	TRBD1	TRBJ1-2	TRBV5-1	TGCGCTAGCAGCTTCCGGACAGGGGTCGATGGCTACACCTTC	CASSFRTGVDGYTF
.	.	TRBJ2-3	TRBV19	TGTGCCAGTACCGTCTCAGATACGCAGTATTTT	CASTVSDTQYF
.	.	TRBJ1-5	TRBV19	TGTGCCAGTGCACCAGGGAATCGAAATCAGCCCCAGCATTTT	CASAPGNRNQPQHF
.	.	TRBJ1-2	TRBV18	TGTGCCAGCTCACCCGTTAACTATGGCTACACCTTC	CASSPVNYGYTF
.	.	TRBJ1-6	TRBV2	TGTGCCAGCAGTGAACTCCCCTCGGGGGGGCAGGGGAATTCACCCCTCCACTTT	CASSELPSGGQGNSPLHF
.	.	TRBJ2-5	TRBV9	TGTGCCAGCAGCCCCGCTGGCCGCCGGGAGACCCAGTACTTC	CASSPAGRRETQYF
.	TRBD1	TRBJ2-7	TRBV10-1	TGCGCCAGCAGTGAAGACAGGGCTGAAAACGAGCAGTACTTC	CASSEDRAENEQYF
.	.	TRBJ2-7	TRBV7-8	TGTGCCAGCAGCCACCTGGAGGGGAAGCTTAGGGAGCAGTACTTC	CASSHLEGKLREQYF
.	.	TRBJ1-5	TRBV19	TGTGCCAGTAGTATAGATCGGGGGAGGAGCAATCAGCCCCAGCATTTT	CASSIDRGRSNQPQHF
.	.	TRBJ1-2	TRBV7-2	TGTGCCAGCAGCCCACGGGCCCTTAACTATGGCTACACCTTC	CASSPRALNYGYTF
once	.	TRBJ1-2	TRBV25-1	TGTGCCGTCGGCTTTGAGTGGGGTGGCTACACCTTC	CAVGFEWGGYTF
.	.	TRBJ2-7	TRBV10-3	TGTGCCATCAGCCAAGGGGGTCTGTCGGGTGAGCAGTACTTC	CAISQGGLSGEQYF
.	.	TRBJ2-1	TRBV29-1	TGCAGCAGCATCCGGGGGAGCTCCTACAATGAGCAGTTCTTC	CSSIRGSSYNEQFF
.	.	TRBJ1-4	TRBV9	TGTGCCAGCAGCCTGGGAGGGTCAACGGAAAAACTGTTTTTT	CASSLGGSTEKLFF
.	TRBD1	TRBJ2-7	TRBV4-1	TGCGCCAGCAGCCAAGACGGACAGGGAAACTACGAGCAGTACTTC	CASSQDGQGNYEQYF
.	TRBD1	TRBJ1-5	TRBV19	TGTGCCAGTAGTGGGACAGGGGGTCAGCCCCAGCATTTT	CASSGTGGQPQHF
.	TRBD1	TRBJ1-5	TRBV10-3	TGTGCCACAAGGGACAGGGGATTCAATCAGCCCCAGCATTTT	CATRDRGFNQPQHF
.	.	TRBJ1-5	TRBV27	TGTGCCAGCAGTTTATATGGAAGAAGCAATCAGCCCCAGCATTTT	CASSLYGRSNQPQHF
.	.	TRBJ2-5	TRBV6-5	TGTGCCAGCAGTTACTCGGCTAGCTTCCGGGAGACCCAGTACTTC	CASSYSASFRETQYF
few	TRBD1	TRBJ1-1	TRBV29-1	TGCAGCGCAACCATCGGGACAGGGAACACTGAAGCTTTCTTT	CSATIGTGNTEAFF
.	.	TRBJ2-7	TRBV28	TGTGCCAGCAGTTTCCGGACGGCCCCGGCCCCCGAGCAGTACTTC	CASSFRTAPAPEQYF
.	.	TRBJ2-1	TRBV2	TGTGCCAGCAGTGAATCCCGAAACAATGAGCAGTTCTTC	CASSESRNNEQFF
.	.	TRBJ2-1	TRBV11-2	TGTGCCAGCAGCTTAGGTGGGAGCTCCTACAATGAGCAGTTCTTC	CASSLGGSSYNEQFF
.	.	TRBJ2-1	TRBV6-6	TGTGCCAGCAGTTACAGGGATGGGGATGAGCAGTTCTTC	CASSYRDGDEQFF
few	.	TRBJ2-7	TRBV25-1	TGTGCCAGCAGGCCAAGCGGGTCCTACGAGCAGTACTTC	CASRPSGSYEQYF
.	TRBD1	TRBJ2-2	TRBV18	TGTGCCAGCTCAATGCGGACAGGGTCGTACACCGGGGAGCTGTTTTTT	CASSMRTGSYTGELFF
.	.	TRBJ2-7	TRBV14	TGTGCCAGCAGCCAATCGGGTATCGGGAAGAGGAACGAGCAGTACTTC	CASSQSGIGKRNEQYF